The table lists the clone carrying this T cell receptor beta chain with many counts. Its antigen is still unknown. RNA transcripts served as the template for amplifying TCR beta CDR3 regions. With the HTBI primer set, the TCR CDR3 went through a first round of RT-PCR. TCRdb re-called the multiplex PCR reads through MiXCR, storing one row per CDR3 protein. In the table there are more than 500,000 distinct CDR3 sequences, about 16% of which are singletons. The ends were cut back, 6 bases at V and 5 bases at J, with 14 bases in the middle. This CDR3 spans 13 amino acids. The germline gives CDR1 SGHAT, CDR2 FQDESV (reference sequence). It was 10 ml of fresh peripheral blood that supplied the PBMCs. The data belong to a study of T cells in Graves' hyperthyroidism and ophthalmopathy. Findings and limits, study-wide: Also found in blood were most expanded thyroid clonotypes above 0.001. With a median lead of around 6.7 months before onset, the model predicted ophthalmopathy.

The sample was blood. The receptor's source is a woman aged 25 to 45 with Graves' ophthalmopathy. The chain carries TRBV11-1 and TRBJ2-7; D is unresolved. The CDR3 reads CASRKSWADEQYF. Written as DNA, the CDR3 is TGTGCCAGCAGAAAAAGTTGGGCCGACGAGCAGTACTTC. The full variable domain, in which reference TRBV11-1 and TRBJ2-7 provide the parts outside the CDR3, is EAEVAQSPRYKITEKSQAVAFWCDPISGHATLYWYRQILGQGPELLVQFQDESVVDDSQLPKDRFSAERLKGVDSTLKIQPAELGDSAMYLCASRKSWADEQYFGPGTRLTVT.